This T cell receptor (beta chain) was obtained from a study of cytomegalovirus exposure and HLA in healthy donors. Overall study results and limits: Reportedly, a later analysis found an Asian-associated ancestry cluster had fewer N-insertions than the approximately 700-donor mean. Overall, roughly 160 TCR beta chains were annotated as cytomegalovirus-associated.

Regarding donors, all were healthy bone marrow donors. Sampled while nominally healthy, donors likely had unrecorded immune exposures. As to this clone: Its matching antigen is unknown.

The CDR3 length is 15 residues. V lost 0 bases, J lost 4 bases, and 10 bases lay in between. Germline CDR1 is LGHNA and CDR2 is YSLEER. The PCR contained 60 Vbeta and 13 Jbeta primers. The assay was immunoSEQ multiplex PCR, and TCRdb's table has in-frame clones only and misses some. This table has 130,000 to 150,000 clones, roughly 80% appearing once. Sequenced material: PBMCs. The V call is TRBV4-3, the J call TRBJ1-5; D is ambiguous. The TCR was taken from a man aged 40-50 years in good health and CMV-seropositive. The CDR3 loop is CASSQDVGENQPQHF. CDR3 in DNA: TGCGCCAGCAGCCAAGATGTCGGGGAGAATCAGCCCCAGCATTTT.